One sample yielded the 3 T cell receptor beta chains listed below, sequenced in a study of blood T cell repertoires in COVID-19. Method: immunoSEQ multiplex PCR; TCRdb's copy keeps in-frame clones and lacks some. The profile shows some 150,000 clones, around 83% of them singletons. The specimen was peripheral blood. These receptors all come from a woman aged 60-70 years with COVID-19, enrolled during active disease.

This clone was detected once. The chain joins TRBV2 to TRBJ2-2; a weak D match, TRBD2 (6 bases). This CDR3 has 14 residues. V gave up 8 bases and J gave up 0 bases, with 10 bases separating them. CDR1 is SNHLY and CDR2 is FYNNEI in the germline V gene. The CDR3 loop reads CASQRVSNTGELFF. DNA for the CDR3: TGTGCCAGCCAGCGGGTTTCGAACACCGGGGAGCTGTTTTTT. Full variable domain (rest looked up from reference TRBV2 and TRBJ2-2): EPEVTQTPSHQVTQMGQEVILRCVPISNHLYFYWYRQILGQKVEFLVSFYNNEISEKSEIFDDQFSVERPDGSNFTLKIRSTKLEDSAMYFCASQRVSNTGELFFGEGSRLTVL.

The chain joins TRBV18 to TRBJ1-1; 8 bases match TRBD1. The CDR3 has 11 amino acids. The germline V gene encodes CDR1 KGHSH and CDR2 LQKENI. J gave up 8 bases and V 7 bases, and 3 bases lay outside the gene matches. The CDR3 protein is CASLQGEEAFF. Here the CDR3 DNA reads TGTGCCAGCTTACAGGGGGAGGAAGCTTTCTTT.

The rearrangement links TRBV29-1 to TRBJ2-3; 7 nucleotides match TRBD2. Germline V CDR1 and CDR2: SQVTM, ANQGSEA. The CDR3 extends over 14 amino acids. J lost 1 base, V lost 2 bases, and 3 bases had no gene match. The CDR3 spells CSVERGDGTDTQYF. For the CDR3, the DNA is TGCAGCGTTGAACGGGGGGATGGCACAGATACGCAGTATTTT.